Reported below is one T cell receptor (beta chain). The data derive from a study of blood T cell repertoires in COVID-19. Enrollment of patients from Seattle took place during active infection, with longitudinal follow-up. There are 14 residues in the CDR3. Germline loops: CDR1 ENHRY, CDR2 SYGVKD. V lost 2 bases to trimming and J lost 5 bases; unmatched junction nucleotides: 3. In the study's own analysis: From reference gene primer amplification, estimates of nucleated cell counts were derived. Assay: immunoSEQ multiplex PCR; the TCRdb copy retains only in-frame clones and omits some. The D gene and trimming were derived from the DNA, and the V and J assignments and clone size from that table. Of roughly 380,000 clones listed, over 75% are singletons.

Sequences were obtained from peripheral blood. The chain links TRBV10-3 to TRBJ1-5; 7 bases fit TRBD1. This clonotype was obtained from a woman in her forties with COVID-19, enrolled during active disease. CDR3 in DNA: TGTGCCATCAGTGAGGGGACAGCCTATCAGCCCCAGCATTTT. As protein: CAISEGTAYQPQHF.